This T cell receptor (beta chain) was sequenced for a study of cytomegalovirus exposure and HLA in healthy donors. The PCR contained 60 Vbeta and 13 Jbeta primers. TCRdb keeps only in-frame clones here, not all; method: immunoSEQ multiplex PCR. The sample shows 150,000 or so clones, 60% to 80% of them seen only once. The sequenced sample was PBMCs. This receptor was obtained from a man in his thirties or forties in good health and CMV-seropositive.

CDR3 nucleotide sequence: TGTGCCAGCAGTTTAGGGGGGGAACTCTTGGGGAATGAGCAGTTCTTC. Translating gives CASSLGGELLGNEQFF. This chain connects TRBV28 to TRBJ2-1, with 7 bases identical to TRBD2. The CDR3 sequence is 16 residues long. The germline V gene has CDR1 MDHEN and CDR2 SYDVKM. With 2 bases clipped from V and 7 bases from J, the junction kept 11 bases outside the gene matches. Full variable domain (missing parts from reference TRBV28 and TRBJ2-1): DVKVTQSSRYLVKRTGEKVFLECVQDMDHENMFWYRQDPGLGLRLIYFSYDVKMKEKGDIPEGYSVSREKKERFSLILESASTNQTSMYLCASSLGGELLGNEQFFGPGTRLTVL.